The 26 T cell receptor beta chains reported below all come from one sample, sequenced in a study of Ad26.COV2.S vaccination and SARS-CoV-2 variants. Here immunoSEQ multiplex PCR was the method, and the copy in TCRdb shows in-frame clones only, minus some. The data hold some 250,000 clones, with 85% to 90% observed a single time. The treatment here: 15 to 20 received Ad26.COV2.S at low or high dose, single or two shots; a few received placebo; per-sample allocation not given. Day 63 after the first vaccine or placebo injection was the time point for sampling. The sequencing here drew on peripheral blood, taken in a trial of Ad26.COV2.S vaccine versus placebo. These receptors were taken from a person aged 18-65 years who received the Ad26.COV2.S COVID-19 vaccine or a placebo.

The chain carries TRBV9 and TRBJ2-1, with 11 bases identical to TRBD1. The V segment lost 0 bases and the J segment 3 bases; nucleotides outside the gene matches: 2. The CDR3 extends over 16 amino acids. Germline CDR1 reads SGDLS; CDR2 reads YYNGEE. In nucleotides, the CDR3 is TGTGCCAGCAGCGTAGCCGGGACAGGGGGCTACAATGAGCAGTTCTTC. This sequence encodes CASSVAGTGGYNEQFF.

This clone has just one count. The chain employs TRBV5-1 and TRBJ2-1; 8 bases are a match to TRBD1. V lost 0 bases and J lost 14; bases outside the gene matches: 7. This CDR3 has 13 amino acids. Germline CDR1 is SGHRS and CDR2 is YFSETQ. This CDR3 reads CASSLEGQGSKFF. The CDR3 DNA is TGCGCCAGCAGCTTGGAAGGACAGGGATCGAAGTTCTTC.

Details on this clone: The sample holds other DNA sequences that translate to the same CDR3. J is TRBJ2-7 and V is TRBV7-9, with D hard to call. The CDR3 is 11 residues long. Germline V gene sequence: CDR1 SEHNR, CDR2 FQNEAQ (reference sequence). The germline V and J ends were trimmed by 5 bases and 3 bases, with 5 bases remaining between them. The CDR3 region is CASSLIYEQYF. CDR3 nucleotide sequence: TGTGCCAGCAGCCTTATCTACGAGCAGTACTTC.

The J gene is TRBJ2-5, the V gene TRBV5-5; a possible D gene is TRBD1 (6 bases). The V end was cut by 2 bases, the J end by 2 bases, with 10 bases between. This CDR3 contains 14 residues. Germline values: CDR1 SGHKS, CDR2 YYEKEE (reference sequence). The CDR3 sequence: CASSLGQLQETQYF. In DNA form, the CDR3 reads TGTGCCAGCAGCTTAGGACAGCTACAAGAGACCCAGTACTTC.

The chain couples TRBV7-2 to TRBJ1-2; 7 bases line up with TRBD1. Germline CDR1 is SGHTA and CDR2 is FQGNSA. This CDR3 comprises 15 residues. V trimming: 1 base; J trimming: 4 bases; junction bases outside the gene matches: 6. The CDR3 DNA reads TGTGCCAGCAGCTTAGACCCAGGGGGGGCCTATGGCTACACCTTC. Encoded protein: CASSLDPGGAYGYTF. Together with reference TRBV7-2 and TRBJ1-2, the CDR3 gives the full variable domain: GAGVSQSPSNKVTEKGKDVELRCDPISGHTALYWYRQSLGQGLEFLIYFQGNSAPDKSGLPSDRFSAERTGGSVSTLTIQRTQQEDSAVYLCASSLDPGGAYGYTFGSGTRLTVV.

The chain uses TRBV11-3 and TRBJ2-7, with D uncertain. There are 11 residues in the CDR3. Trimming removed 2 bases from V and 5 bases from J, with 4 bases in between. CDR1 is SGHNT and CDR2 is YENEEA in the germline V gene. CDR3 coding DNA: TGTGCCAGCAGCTTAACGGACGAGCAGTACTTC. It yields the protein CASSLTDEQYF.

The gene calls are TRBV7-2 and TRBJ2-4, with D hard to call. CDR3 length: 14 residues. Germline V gene data show CDR1 as SGHTA and CDR2 as FQGNSA. Trimming stripped 0 bases from V and 0 bases from J, with 3 bases between. The CDR3 spells CASSLAQAKNIQYF. CDR3 coding DNA: TGTGCCAGCAGCTTAGCCCAAGCCAAAAACATTCAGTACTTC.

This clone was picked up a small number of times. The CDR3 protein is CASSQGSQGSQPQHF. CDR3 nucleotide sequence: TGTGCCAGCAGTCAGGGTTCACAGGGTTCCCAGCCCCAGCATTTT. The chain uses TRBV27 and TRBJ1-5, with D possibly being TRBD1 (6 bases). The CDR3 is 15 residues long. V lost 5 bases to trimming and J lost 7 bases, with 18 bases between them. CDR1 MNHEY and CDR2 SMNVEV come from the germline V gene (reference sequence).

The genes are TRBV19 and TRBJ2-2, with D hard to call. Germline V lookup: CDR1 LNHDA, CDR2 SQIVND (reference sequence). V was pared by 5 bases and J by 6 bases, with 1 base between. This CDR3 has 10 residues. This CDR3 is CASSAGELFF. The CDR3 nucleotides read TGTGCCAGTAGTGCCGGGGAGCTGTTTTTT.

This chain links TRBV19 with TRBJ1-2, with D unresolved. The V end lost 7 bases, the J end lost 1 base, and 13 bases lay between the germline ends. The V gene's germline CDR1 is LNHDA and CDR2 SQIVND (reference sequence). This CDR3 region has 14 residues. The CDR3, as DNA: TGTGCCAGTATACGCCTGGGCGATAACTATGGCTACACCTTC. This translates into CASIRLGDNYGYTF.

This clone appeared a single time. V and J are TRBV7-3 and TRBJ2-7, with 10 bases aligning to TRBD2. Germline loops: CDR1 SGHTA, CDR2 FQGTGA. V gave up 8 bases and J gave up 6 bases; unmatched junction bases: 16. This CDR3 region has 16 residues. CDR3 bases: TGTGCCAGCTTTCCCACCCGGCTAGCGGGAGTTTGCGAGCAGTACTTC. Translation: CASFPTRLAGVCEQYF. Combining the CDR3 with reference TRBV7-3 and TRBJ2-7 gives the whole variable domain GAGVSQTPSNKVTEKGKYVELRCDPISGHTALYWYRQSLGQGPEFLIYFQGTGAADDSGLPNDRFFAVRPEGSVSTLKIQRTERGDSAVYLCASFPTRLAGVCEQYFGPGTRLTVT.

The rearrangement uses TRBV19 and TRBJ1-4; TRBD1 matches 7 bases. The CDR3 length is 13 residues. Germline assignment: CDR1 LNHDA and CDR2 SQIVND (reference sequence). Trimming removed 3 bases from V and 6 bases from J; junction bases left unmatched: 1. The chain's CDR3 is CASSIGTDEKLFF. CDR3 DNA: TGTGCCAGTAGTATTGGGACAGATGAAAAACTGTTTTTT.

This rearrangement joins TRBV5-1 to TRBJ2-2; possible D gene TRBD1, 5 bases. In germline, CDR1 is SGHRS, CDR2 YFSETQ. This CDR3 is built from 17 residues. Trimming pared 0 bases from V and 0 bases from J, leaving 12 bases between. CDR3: CASSLAEGAANTGELFF. The CDR3 nucleotides read TGCGCCAGCAGCTTGGCCGAAGGGGCGGCGAACACCGGGGAGCTGTTTTTT. The variable domain in full, with the rest retrieved from reference TRBV5-1 and TRBJ2-2, is KAGVTQTPRYLIKTRGQQVTLSCSPISGHRSVSWYQQTPGQGLQFLFEYFSETQRNKGNFPGRFSGRQFSNSRSEMNVSTLELGDSALYLCASSLAEGAANTGELFFGEGSRLTVL.

The chain combines TRBV4-2 with TRBJ1-5; D gene unclear. V lost 4 bases and J lost 1, with 5 bases in between. The CDR3 is 13 amino acids. Germline lookup yields CDR1 LGHNA and CDR2 YNFKEQ. The CDR3 coding sequence is TGTGCCAGCAGCCTCGAGAGCAATCAGCCCCAGCATTTT. Its protein is CASSLESNQPQHF.

The chain carries TRBV7-6 and TRBJ2-3, with D perhaps TRBD1 or TRBD2 (7 bases each). The CDR3 length is 16 residues. V lost 5 bases and J lost 4, with 19 bases in between. Germline CDR1 SGHVS, CDR2 FNYEAQ. The CDR3 sequence: CASSPEQGREADTQYF. The CDR3, as DNA: TGTGCCAGCAGCCCGGAACAGGGGAGGGAAGCAGATACGCAGTATTTT.

The V call is TRBV15, the J call TRBJ2-7; possibly TRBD1 or TRBD2 for D (5 bases each). Per the germline V gene, CDR1 is LNHNV and CDR2 is YYDKDF (reference sequence). The CDR3 is 15 amino acids. Trimming shortened V by 1 base and J by 0 bases, and 10 bases separated the two germline ends. The CDR3 reads CATSRGGRDSYEQYF. The CDR3 nucleotides are TGTGCCACCAGCAGAGGGGGCCGGGACTCCTACGAGCAGTACTTC.

The CDR3 sequence is CASSQEAERTNSPLHF. The CDR3 DNA reads TGCGCCAGCAGCCAAGAGGCGGAGCGTACAAATTCACCCCTCCACTTT. This chain connects TRBV4-3 to TRBJ1-6; D remains ambiguous. With 0 bases removed from V and 7 bases from J, the gap between germline ends came to 13 bases. CDR3 length equals 16 residues. CDR1 and CDR2 from the germline V gene are LGHNA and YSLEER.

The V call is TRBV4-3, the J call TRBJ2-7, with D possibly being TRBD2 (5 bases). Germline V gene sequence: CDR1 LGHNA, CDR2 YSLEER. Trimming stripped 5 bases from V and 4 bases from J, with 12 bases between. The length of the CDR3 is 13 residues. The CDR3 here is CASSSSSGYEQYF. DNA of the CDR3: TGCGCCAGCAGCTCAAGTTCGGGATACGAGCAGTACTTC.

The rearrangement links TRBV4-3 to TRBJ1-2, with D possibly TRBD1 on 6 matching bases. Germline CDR1 is LGHNA and CDR2 is YSLEER. The V end was cut by 2 bases, the J end by 8 bases, with 21 bases between. CDR3 length: 16 amino acids. The CDR3, as DNA: TGCGCCAGCAGCCAAATCGTCGGGGGCGCGGGAACCGGCTACACCTTC. Protein sequence: CASSQIVGGAGTGYTF.

The chain has TRBV5-6 and TRBJ1-5, with TRBD1 identical over 9 bases. V gave up 4 bases and J gave up 3 bases; unmatched junction bases: 5. The CDR3 is made up of 15 amino acids. Germline V gene sequence: CDR1 SGHDT, CDR2 YYEEEE. CDR3 sequence reads: CASSRDRAVNQPQHF. Here the CDR3 DNA reads TGTGCCAGCAGCCGGGACAGGGCCGTCAATCAGCCCCAGCATTTT. The full variable domain, rest sourced from reference TRBV5-6 and TRBJ1-5, is DAGVTQSPTHLIKTRGQQVTLRCSPKSGHDTVSWYQQALGQGPQFIFQYYEEEERQRGNFPDRFSGHQFPNYSSELNVNALLLGDSALYLCASSRDRAVNQPQHFGDGTRLSIL.

The rearrangement links TRBV28 to TRBJ2-5, with D unclear. Trimming cost V 3 bases and J 2 bases, with 16 bases left between them. The CDR3 sequence is 16 residues long. CDR1 is MDHEN and CDR2 is SYDVKM in the germline V gene. The CDR3 sequence is CASSLAAVKGQETQYF. CDR3 DNA sequence: TGTGCCAGCAGTTTGGCGGCAGTCAAAGGGCAAGAGACCCAGTACTTC. Full variable domain (rest looked up from reference TRBV28 and TRBJ2-5): DVKVTQSSRYLVKRTGEKVFLECVQDMDHENMFWYRQDPGLGLRLIYFSYDVKMKEKGDIPEGYSVSREKKERFSLILESASTNQTSMYLCASSLAAVKGQETQYFGPGTRLLVL.

The rearrangement uses TRBV3-1 (or the pseudogene TRBV3-2) and TRBJ1-3; D is undetermined. Germline V gene lookup returns CDR1 LGHDT and CDR2 YNNKEL (reference sequence). V lost 6 bases and J lost 0, with 18 bases in between. The CDR3 loop spans 17 amino acids. The CDR3 DNA is TGTGCCAGCAGTCCGACTAAGACGGCGGGCTCTGGAAACACCATATATTTT. Translated, it gives CASSPTKTAGSGNTIYF.

V is TRBV25-1 and J is TRBJ1-2; D ambiguous. Germline V gene sequence: CDR1 MGHDK, CDR2 SYGVNS. This CDR3 is built from 13 residues. The germline V and J ends were trimmed by 0 bases and 8 bases, with 10 bases remaining between them. The CDR3 sequence is CASSEYGSGGYTF. The CDR3 nucleotides are TGTGCCAGCAGTGAATATGGAAGCGGCGGCTACACCTTC.

This sequence joins TRBV9 and TRBJ1-6; D uncertain. Germline CDR1 and CDR2: SGDLS and YYNGEE. Trimming left V 2 bases short and J 7 bases short, with 7 bases between. CDR3 length: 13 residues. CDR3 DNA sequence: TGTGCCAGCAGCGTGGTGGGAAATTCACCCCTCCACTTT. Translated, it gives CASSVVGNSPLHF.

DNA of the CDR3: TGTGCCAGTAATTCCAACAGGGTTAACACCGGGGAGCTGTTTTTT. It yields the protein CASNSNRVNTGELFF. The rearrangement uses TRBV19 and TRBJ2-2; tentatively, D is TRBD1 (6 bases). CDR1 and CDR2 (germline): LNHDA, SQIVND (reference sequence). The CDR3 is 15 amino acids. V was pared by 7 bases and J by 2 bases, with 14 bases between. The whole variable domain, remainder taken from reference TRBV19 and TRBJ2-2, is DGGITQSPKYLFRKEGQNVTLSCEQNLNHDAMYWYRQDPGQGLRLIYYSQIVNDFQKGDIAEGYSVSREKKESFPLTVTSAQKNPTAFYLCASNSNRVNTGELFFGEGSRLTVL.

This sequence joins TRBV12-3 or TRBV12-4 and TRBJ2-5, with D perhaps TRBD2 (5 bases). CDR3 length: 13 residues. Trimming cost V 2 bases and J 2 bases, with 6 bases left between them. For the CDR3, the DNA is TGTGCCAGCAGTTTATGGGAGCAAGAGACCCAGTACTTC. As protein: CASSLWEQETQYF.